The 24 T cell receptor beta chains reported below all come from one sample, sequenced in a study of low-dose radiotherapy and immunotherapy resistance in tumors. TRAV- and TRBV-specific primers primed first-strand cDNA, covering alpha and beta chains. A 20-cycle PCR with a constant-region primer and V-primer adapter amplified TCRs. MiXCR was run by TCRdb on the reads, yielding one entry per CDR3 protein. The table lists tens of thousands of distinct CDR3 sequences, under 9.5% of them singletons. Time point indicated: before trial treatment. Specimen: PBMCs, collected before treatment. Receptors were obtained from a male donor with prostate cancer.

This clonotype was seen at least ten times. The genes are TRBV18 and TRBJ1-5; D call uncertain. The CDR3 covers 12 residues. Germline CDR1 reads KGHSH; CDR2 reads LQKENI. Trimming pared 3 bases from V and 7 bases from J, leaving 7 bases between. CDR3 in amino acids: CASSPSGQPQHF. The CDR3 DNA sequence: TGTGCCAGCTCACCCTCTGGCCAGCCCCAGCATTTT.

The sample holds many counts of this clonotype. CDR3 sequence (DNA): TGCGCCAGCAGCCGGGGACTAGATCTAAGCGAGCAGTACTTC. It yields the protein CASSRGLDLSEQYF. The chain is built from TRBV4-1 and TRBJ2-7, with TRBD2 matching over 8 bases. Germline V gives CDR1 MGHRA, CDR2 YSYEKL. This CDR3 spans 14 amino acids. Germline trimming cut 4 bases from V and 6 bases from J; bases unmatched to any gene: 8.

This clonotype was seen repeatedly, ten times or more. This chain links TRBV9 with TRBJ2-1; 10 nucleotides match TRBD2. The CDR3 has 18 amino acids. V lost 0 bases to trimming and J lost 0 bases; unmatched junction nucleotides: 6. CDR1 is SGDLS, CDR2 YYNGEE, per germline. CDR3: CASSVASSGRSSYNEQFF. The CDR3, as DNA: TGTGCCAGCAGCGTAGCGAGTAGCGGGAGGTCCTCCTACAATGAGCAGTTCTTC.

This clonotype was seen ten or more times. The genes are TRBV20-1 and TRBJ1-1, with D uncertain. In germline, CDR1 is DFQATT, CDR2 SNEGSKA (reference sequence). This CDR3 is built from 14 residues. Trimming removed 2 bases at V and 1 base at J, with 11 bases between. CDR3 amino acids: CSARLGPENTEAFF. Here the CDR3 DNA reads TGCAGTGCTAGACTCGGGCCAGAGAACACTGAAGCTTTCTTT.

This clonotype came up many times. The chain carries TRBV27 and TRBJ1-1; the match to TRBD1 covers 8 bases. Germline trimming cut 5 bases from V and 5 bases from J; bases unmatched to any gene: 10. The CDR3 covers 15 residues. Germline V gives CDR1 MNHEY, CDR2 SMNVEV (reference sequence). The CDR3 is CASSASRGRRTEAFF. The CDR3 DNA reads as TGTGCCAGCAGTGCCTCCAGGGGGCGGAGAACTGAAGCTTTCTTT.

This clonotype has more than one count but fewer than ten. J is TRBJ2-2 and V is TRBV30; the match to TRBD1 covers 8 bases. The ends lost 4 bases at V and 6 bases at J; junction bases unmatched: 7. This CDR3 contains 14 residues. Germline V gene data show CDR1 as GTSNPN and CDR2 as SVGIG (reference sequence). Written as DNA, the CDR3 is TGTGCCTGGACCAGGGACAGGTATTCCGGGGAGCTGTTTTTT. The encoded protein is CAWTRDRYSGELFF.

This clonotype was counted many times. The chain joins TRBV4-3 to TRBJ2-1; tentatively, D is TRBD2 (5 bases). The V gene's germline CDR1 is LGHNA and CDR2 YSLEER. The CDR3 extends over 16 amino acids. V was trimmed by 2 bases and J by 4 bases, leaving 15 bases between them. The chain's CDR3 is CASSQPTSGAYNEQFF. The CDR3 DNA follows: TGCGCCAGCAGCCAACCAACAAGCGGAGCTTACAATGAGCAGTTCTTC.

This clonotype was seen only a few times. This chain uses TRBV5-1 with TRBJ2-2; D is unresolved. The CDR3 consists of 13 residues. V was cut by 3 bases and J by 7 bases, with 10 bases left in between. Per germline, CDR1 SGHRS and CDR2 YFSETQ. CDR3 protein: CASSSPHSGELFF. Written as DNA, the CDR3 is TGCGCCAGCAGCTCACCCCACAGCGGGGAGCTGTTTTTT.

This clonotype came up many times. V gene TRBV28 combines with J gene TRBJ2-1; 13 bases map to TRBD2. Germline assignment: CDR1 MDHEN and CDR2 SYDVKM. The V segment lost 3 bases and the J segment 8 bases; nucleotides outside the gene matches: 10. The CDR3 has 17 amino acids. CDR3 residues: CASSFSTSGRAGDEQFF. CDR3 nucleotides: TGTGCCAGCAGTTTCTCCACTAGCGGGAGGGCCGGCGATGAGCAGTTCTTC.

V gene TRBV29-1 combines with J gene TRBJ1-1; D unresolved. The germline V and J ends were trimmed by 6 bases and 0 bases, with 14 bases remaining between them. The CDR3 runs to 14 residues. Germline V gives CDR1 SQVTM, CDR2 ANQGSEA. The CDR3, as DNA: TGCAGCGTCGCCACACTGCAACTGAACACTGAAGCTTTCTTT. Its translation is CSVATLQLNTEAFF.

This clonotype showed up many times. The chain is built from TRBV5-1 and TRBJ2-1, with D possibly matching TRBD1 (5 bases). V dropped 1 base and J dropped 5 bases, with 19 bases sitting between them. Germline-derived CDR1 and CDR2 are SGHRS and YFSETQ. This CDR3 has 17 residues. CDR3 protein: CASSLTSPAKGDNEQFF. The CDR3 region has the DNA TGCGCCAGCAGCTTGACCTCACCGGCAAAAGGGGACAATGAGCAGTTCTTC.

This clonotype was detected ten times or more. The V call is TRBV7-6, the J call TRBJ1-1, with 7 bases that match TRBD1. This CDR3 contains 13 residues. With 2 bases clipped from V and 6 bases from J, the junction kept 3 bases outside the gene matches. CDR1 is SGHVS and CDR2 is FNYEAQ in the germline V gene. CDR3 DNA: TGTGCCAGCAGCTTAAAAGGGGGCGCTGAAGCTTTCTTT. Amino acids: CASSLKGGAEAFF.

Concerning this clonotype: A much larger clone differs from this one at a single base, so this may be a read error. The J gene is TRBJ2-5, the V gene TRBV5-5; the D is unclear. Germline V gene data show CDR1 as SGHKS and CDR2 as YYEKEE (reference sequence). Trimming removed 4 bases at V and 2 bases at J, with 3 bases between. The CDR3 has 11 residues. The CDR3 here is CASSKQETQYF. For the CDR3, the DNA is TGTGCCAGCAGCAAACAAGAGACCCAGTACTTC.

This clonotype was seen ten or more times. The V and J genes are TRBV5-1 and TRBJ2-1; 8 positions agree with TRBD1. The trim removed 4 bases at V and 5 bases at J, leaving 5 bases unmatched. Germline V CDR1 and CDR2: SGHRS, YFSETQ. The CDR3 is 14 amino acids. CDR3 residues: CASSGQGWDNEQFF. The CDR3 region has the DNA TGCGCCAGCAGCGGACAGGGATGGGACAATGAGCAGTTCTTC.

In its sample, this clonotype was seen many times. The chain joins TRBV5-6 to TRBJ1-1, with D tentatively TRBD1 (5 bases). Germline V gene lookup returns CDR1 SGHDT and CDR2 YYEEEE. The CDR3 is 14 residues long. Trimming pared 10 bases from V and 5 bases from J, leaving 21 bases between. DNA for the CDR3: TGTGCCTCCTACATGTGGGGCGGTCATACTGAAGCTTTCTTT. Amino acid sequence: CASYMWGGHTEAFF.

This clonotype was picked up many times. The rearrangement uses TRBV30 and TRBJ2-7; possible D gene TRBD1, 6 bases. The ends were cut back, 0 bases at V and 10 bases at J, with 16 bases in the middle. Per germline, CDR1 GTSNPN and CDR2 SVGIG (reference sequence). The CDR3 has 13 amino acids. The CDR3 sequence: CAWSVPVGGVQYF. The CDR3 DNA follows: TGTGCCTGGAGTGTACCGGTAGGGGGTGTTCAGTACTTC.

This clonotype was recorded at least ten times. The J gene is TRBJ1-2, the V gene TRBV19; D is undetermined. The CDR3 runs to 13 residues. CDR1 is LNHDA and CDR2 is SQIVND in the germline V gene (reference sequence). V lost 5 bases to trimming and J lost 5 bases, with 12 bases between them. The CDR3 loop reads CASSPGFEYGYTF. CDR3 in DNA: TGTGCCAGTAGTCCCGGGTTTGAGTATGGCTACACCTTC. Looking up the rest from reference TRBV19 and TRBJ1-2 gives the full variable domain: DGGITQSPKYLFRKEGQNVTLSCEQNLNHDAMYWYRQDPGQGLRLIYYSQIVNDFQKGDIAEGYSVSREKKESFPLTVTSAQKNPTAFYLCASSPGFEYGYTFGSGTRLTVV.

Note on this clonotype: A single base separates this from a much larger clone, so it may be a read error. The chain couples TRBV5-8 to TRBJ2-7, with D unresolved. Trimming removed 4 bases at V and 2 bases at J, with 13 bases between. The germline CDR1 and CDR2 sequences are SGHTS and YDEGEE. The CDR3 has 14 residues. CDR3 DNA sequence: TGTGCCAGCAGCCACACAGACCAAACCTACGAGCAGTACTTC. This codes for CASSHTDQTYEQYF.

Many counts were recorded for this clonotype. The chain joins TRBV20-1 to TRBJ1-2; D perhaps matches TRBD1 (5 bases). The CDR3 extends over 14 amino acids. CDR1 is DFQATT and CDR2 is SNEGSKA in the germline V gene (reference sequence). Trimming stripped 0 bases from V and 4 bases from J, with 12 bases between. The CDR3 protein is CSARDLAGSYGYTF. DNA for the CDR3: TGCAGTGCTAGAGATCTGGCAGGGTCCTATGGCTACACCTTC.

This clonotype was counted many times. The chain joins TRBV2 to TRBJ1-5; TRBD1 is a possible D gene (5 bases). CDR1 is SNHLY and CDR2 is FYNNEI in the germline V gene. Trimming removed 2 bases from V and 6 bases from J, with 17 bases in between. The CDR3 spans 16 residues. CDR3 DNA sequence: TGTGCCAGCAGTGAACAGGGCCCGAAACGCGGTCAGCCCCAGCATTTT. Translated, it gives CASSEQGPKRGQPQHF.

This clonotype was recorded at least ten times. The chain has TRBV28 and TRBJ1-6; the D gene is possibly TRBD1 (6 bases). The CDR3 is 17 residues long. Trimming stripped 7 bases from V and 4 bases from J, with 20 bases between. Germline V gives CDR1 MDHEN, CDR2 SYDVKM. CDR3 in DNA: TGTGCCAGCACCGACGAATCCGGACAGACGTATAATTCACCCCTCCACTTT. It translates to CASTDESGQTYNSPLHF.

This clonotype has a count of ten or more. For the CDR3, the DNA is TGTGCCAGCAGCTCTAGTGGGGGGGACAGGGATACGCAGTATTTT. The encoded protein is CASSSSGGDRDTQYF. This chain uses TRBV11-2 with TRBJ2-3; possibly TRBD1 for D (8 bases). This CDR3 has 15 residues. Per germline, CDR1 SGHAT and CDR2 FQNNGV. The germline V and J ends were trimmed by 4 bases and 6 bases, with 17 bases remaining between them. The full variable domain, rest sourced from reference TRBV11-2 and TRBJ2-3, is EAGVAQSPRYKIIEKRQSVAFWCNPISGHATLYWYQQILGQGPKLLIQFQNNGVVDDSQLPKDRFSAERLKGVDSTLKIQPAKLEDSAVYLCASSSSGGDRDTQYFGPGTRLTVL.

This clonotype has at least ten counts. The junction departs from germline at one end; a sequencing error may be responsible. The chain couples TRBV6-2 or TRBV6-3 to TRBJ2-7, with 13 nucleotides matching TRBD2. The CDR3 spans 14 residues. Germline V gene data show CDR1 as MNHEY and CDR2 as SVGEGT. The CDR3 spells CASSFGTSGIPGDF. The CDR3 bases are TGTGCCAGCAGTTTCGGGACTAGCGGGATCCCAGGGGACTTC.

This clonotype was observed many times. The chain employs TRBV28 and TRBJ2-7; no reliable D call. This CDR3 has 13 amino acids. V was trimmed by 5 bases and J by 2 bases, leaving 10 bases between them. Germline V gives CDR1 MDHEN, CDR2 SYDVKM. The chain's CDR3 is CASSPHGTYEQYF. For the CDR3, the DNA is TGTGCCAGCAGTCCACATGGGACCTACGAGCAGTACTTC.